Listed here are 11 T cell receptor beta chains from one sample, sequenced in a study of blood T cell repertoires in COVID-19. Measured with immunoSEQ multiplex PCR; TCRdb has only the in-frame clones, and not every one. The table lists 220,000 or so clones, around 82% of them singletons. Source material: peripheral blood. The origin of the receptors is a woman in her twenties or thirties who had recovered from COVID-19.

J is TRBJ2-7 and V is TRBV27; D not certain. The V gene's germline CDR1 is MNHEY and CDR2 SMNVEV (reference sequence). This CDR3 has 14 amino acids. V lost 0 bases, J lost 2 bases, and 8 bases lay in between. The CDR3 sequence: CASSLSVGTYEQYF. The CDR3 DNA reads TGTGCCAGCAGTTTATCTGTCGGTACCTACGAGCAGTACTTC.

Only one count was recorded for this clone. This chain uses TRBV7-2 with TRBJ2-1; the match to TRBD2 covers 14 bases. The CDR3 sequence is 15 residues long. The V segment lost 5 bases and the J segment 8 bases; nucleotides outside the gene matches: 5. CDR1 and CDR2 from the germline V gene are SGHTA and FQGNSA. CDR3 in amino acids: CASSGTSGGGDEQFF. The CDR3 bases are TGTGCCAGCAGCGGGACTAGCGGGGGAGGTGATGAGCAGTTCTTC. Complete variable domain (other parts from reference TRBV7-2 and TRBJ2-1): GAGVSQSPSNKVTEKGKDVELRCDPISGHTALYWYRQSLGQGLEFLIYFQGNSAPDKSGLPSDRFSAERTGGSVSTLTIQRTQQEDSAVYLCASSGTSGGGDEQFFGPGTRLTVL.

The genes are TRBV30 and TRBJ2-7; no definite D call. The CDR3 is made up of 13 amino acids. The germline gives CDR1 GTSNPN, CDR2 SVGIG (reference sequence). Between the trimmed V and J ends, which lost 1 base and 2 bases, there was a span of 9 bases. In nucleotides, the CDR3 is TGTGCCTGGAGTGCCGTACCTACCTACGAGCAGTACTTC. Translating it yields CAWSAVPTYEQYF.

On this clone: At one boundary the junction diverges from the germline segment, which might be a read error. This sequence joins TRBV7-2 and TRBJ1-5, with 8 bases identical to TRBD1. The germline V gene encodes CDR1 SGHTA and CDR2 FQGNSA. The CDR3 runs 15 residues. CDR3: CASSLTGAGNQLQHF. The CDR3 DNA reads as TGTGCCAGCAGCTTGACAGGGGCAGGCAATCAGCTCCAGCATTTT.

The rearrangement joins TRBV5-1 to TRBJ1-2; no clear D gene. From germline, CDR1 is SGHRS and CDR2 YFSETQ. Trimming shortened V by 4 bases and J by 4 bases, and 14 bases separated the two germline ends. This CDR3 has 14 residues. CDR3 loop: CASSEAGRGYGYTF. The CDR3, as DNA: TGCGCCAGCAGCGAGGCAGGCCGGGGCTATGGCTACACCTTC.

The rearrangement uses TRBV9 and TRBJ1-3; 7 nucleotides match TRBD1. CDR1 SGDLS and CDR2 YYNGEE come from the germline V gene. The CDR3 is 16 residues long. The ends lost 4 bases at V and 0 bases at J; junction bases unmatched: 7. The CDR3, as DNA: TGTGCCAGCAGCCCCAGGGGGACGACCTCTGGAAACACCATATATTTT. Amino acid sequence: CASSPRGTTSGNTIYF.

V gene TRBV6-2 or TRBV6-3 combines with J gene TRBJ2-7, with D perhaps TRBD1 (6 bases). V was pared by 3 bases and J by 3 bases, with 9 bases between. The V gene's germline CDR1 is MNHEY and CDR2 SVGEGT. The CDR3 sequence is 13 residues long. In nucleotides, the CDR3 is TGTGCCAGCAGTTATGCAGGGGACTACGAGCAGTACTTC. This sequence encodes CASSYAGDYEQYF.

The rearrangement uses TRBV5-5 and TRBJ1-2; D remains ambiguous. Trimming stripped 1 base from V and 12 bases from J, with 16 bases between. The CDR3 is 13 residues long. Germline CDR1 is SGHKS and CDR2 is YYEKEE (reference sequence). DNA of the CDR3: TGTGCCAGCAGCTTGTTCCTTCGGGATGTGGACACCTTC. Protein: CASSLFLRDVDTF.

The chain carries TRBV24-1 and TRBJ2-3; D ambiguous. The CDR3 is made up of 18 amino acids. V shed 3 bases and J shed 0 bases, with 18 bases lying between them. The germline CDR1 and CDR2 sequences are KGHDR and SFDVKD. The CDR3 is CATSDRPTNSHSTDTQYF. CDR3 sequence (DNA): TGTGCCACCAGTGATCGACCTACGAACAGCCATAGCACAGATACGCAGTATTTT.

The V call is TRBV28, the J call TRBJ1-4; 9 nucleotides agree with TRBD1. Germline CDR1 reads MDHEN; CDR2 reads SYDVKM. The length of the CDR3 is 15 residues. V lost 6 bases to trimming and J lost 4 bases; unmatched junction nucleotides: 6. CDR3 DNA sequence: TGTGCCAGCAGAACTCAGGGACAGGGTAATGAAAAACTGTTTTTT. Its protein product is CASRTQGQGNEKLFF.

The rearrangement links TRBV6-5 to TRBJ1-1; 9 nucleotides align to TRBD1. Germline-derived CDR1 and CDR2 are MNHEY and SVGAGI. The CDR3 is made up of 15 amino acids. Trimming cost V 1 base and J 8 bases; bases outside gene matches: 8. The CDR3 sequence: CASSYFSPGQGEAFF. CDR3 sequence (DNA): TGTGCCAGCAGTTACTTTTCACCGGGACAGGGAGAAGCTTTCTTT.